Listed below are T cell receptor beta chains from one sample, sequenced in a study of CD8+CD57+ T cells in acquired aplastic anemia. TCRdb analysed the reads with MiXCR anew, one entry per CDR3 protein. This sample has fewer than 300,000 distinct CDR3 sequences, with about 80% found just once. Sequencing input: sorted CD4+, CD8+, or CD8+CD57+ T cells (not recorded which) from PBMCs. The receptors shown here come from a human donor with aplastic anemia. Each CDR3 is given with its conserved first and last residue. The order of the fields is J gene, V gene, D gene, CDR3 protein. The D gene is left open where the match is weak.

j_call: TRBJ2-3; v_call: TRBV9; d_call: .; cdr3_aa: CASGDGGKNQYFF
j_call: TRBJ2-7; v_call: TRBV5-1; d_call: .; cdr3_aa: CATSGRYLAHEQYF
j_call: TRBJ1-6; v_call: TRBV11-3; d_call: .; cdr3_aa: CASSLDLILTTHHF
j_call: TRBJ2-6; v_call: TRBV7-9; d_call: TRBD2; cdr3_aa: CASSFERSGGGDVLTF
j_call: TRBJ2-5; v_call: TRBV10-3; d_call: TRBD1; cdr3_aa: CAVGQGQETQYF
j_call: TRBJ2-3; v_call: TRBV7-8; d_call: .; cdr3_aa: CASSLAGHTKYTQYF
j_call: TRBJ1-1; v_call: TRBV7-9; d_call: .; cdr3_aa: CASSLVPGELFFAFF
j_call: .; v_call: TRBV11-3; d_call: .; cdr3_aa: CASSLDPIWLEAFF
j_call: TRBJ2-1; v_call: TRBV12-3/TRBV12-4; d_call: TRBD1; cdr3_aa: CASSFPSDRGNEQFF
j_call: TRBJ2-1; v_call: TRBV7-2; d_call: .; cdr3_aa: CASSLQGCRGSDEQFF
j_call: TRBJ1-2; v_call: TRBV9; d_call: TRBD1; cdr3_aa: CASGLTGDTHYCYTF
j_call: TRBJ2-1; v_call: TRBV20-1; d_call: .; cdr3_aa: CSASSWGSKNNEQFF
j_call: TRBJ2-3; v_call: TRBV7-8; d_call: .; cdr3_aa: CASSLAGRPDTQYF
j_call: TRBJ2-7; v_call: TRBV2; d_call: TRBD2; cdr3_aa: CASSLAGLPDEQYF
j_call: TRBJ2-3; v_call: TRBV7-9; d_call: .; cdr3_aa: CASSLAPTYEQYFF
j_call: TRBJ2-5; v_call: TRBV3-1; d_call: TRBD2; cdr3_aa: CASSQDRLAGYGQETQYF
j_call: TRBJ1-1; v_call: TRBV7-3; d_call: .; cdr3_aa: CARKGQLSLHLRFFF
j_call: TRBJ2-1; v_call: TRBV28; d_call: .; cdr3_aa: CASSPPKQIQHNEQFF
j_call: TRBJ2-1; v_call: TRBV7-3; d_call: .; cdr3_aa: CASSRTSNAIEHFF
j_call: TRBJ1-1; v_call: TRBV2; d_call: .; cdr3_aa: CASGDGGTNTQDFF
j_call: TRBJ2-1; v_call: TRBV2; d_call: .; cdr3_aa: CASSDGGIHGQFVQLF
j_call: TRBJ2-1; v_call: TRBV9; d_call: .; cdr3_aa: CASSEIQSGPYYHEQFF
j_call: TRBJ1-2; v_call: TRBV12-3/TRBV12-4; d_call: .; cdr3_aa: CASSFGAGGGYTF
j_call: TRBJ2-1; v_call: TRBV13; d_call: TRBD2; cdr3_aa: CASSLGTSGGLSEQFF
j_call: TRBJ1-2; v_call: TRBV20-1; d_call: .; cdr3_aa: CSARDERPYGYTF
j_call: TRBJ2-1; v_call: TRBV7-3; d_call: .; cdr3_aa: CASSLSLEPSYNEQFF
j_call: TRBJ2-1; v_call: TRBV19; d_call: .; cdr3_aa: CASSAPRGLQQFF
j_call: TRBJ2-3; v_call: TRBV7-8; d_call: .; cdr3_aa: CASSLQPDPDTQYF
j_call: TRBJ2-5; v_call: TRBV15; d_call: .; cdr3_aa: CATRQGSSQETQYF
j_call: TRBJ2-3; v_call: TRBV7-8; d_call: .; cdr3_aa: CASREAQVDATTDF
j_call: TRBJ2-5; v_call: TRBV9; d_call: .; cdr3_aa: CASSVGVGETQYF
j_call: TRBJ2-3; v_call: TRBV5-5; d_call: TRBD1; cdr3_aa: CASSVDRDTQYF
j_call: TRBJ1-2; v_call: TRBV11-3; d_call: .; cdr3_aa: CASSFQRRVYGYTF
j_call: TRBJ2-1; v_call: TRBV12-3/TRBV12-4; d_call: .; cdr3_aa: CASSLRNEQFF
j_call: TRBJ2-5; v_call: TRBV20-1; d_call: TRBD2; cdr3_aa: CSASTGTSGGREETQYF
j_call: TRBJ2-7; v_call: TRBV7-8; d_call: .; cdr3_aa: CASSLTLGPDSYEQYF
j_call: TRBJ1-4; v_call: TRBV7-8; d_call: .; cdr3_aa: CASSSPLAPRTEKLFF
j_call: TRBJ2-1; v_call: TRBV9; d_call: .; cdr3_aa: CASSVGGGGVNEQFF
j_call: TRBJ2-3; v_call: TRBV2; d_call: TRBD2; cdr3_aa: CSSWAGGPDTKYF
j_call: TRBJ2-5; v_call: TRBV12-3/TRBV12-4; d_call: .; cdr3_aa: CASDPGRGLGGTQYF
j_call: TRBJ2-7; v_call: TRBV9; d_call: .; cdr3_aa: CASSVGTSPYEQYF
j_call: TRBJ2-5; v_call: TRBV9; d_call: .; cdr3_aa: CASSGGARQGGNKYF